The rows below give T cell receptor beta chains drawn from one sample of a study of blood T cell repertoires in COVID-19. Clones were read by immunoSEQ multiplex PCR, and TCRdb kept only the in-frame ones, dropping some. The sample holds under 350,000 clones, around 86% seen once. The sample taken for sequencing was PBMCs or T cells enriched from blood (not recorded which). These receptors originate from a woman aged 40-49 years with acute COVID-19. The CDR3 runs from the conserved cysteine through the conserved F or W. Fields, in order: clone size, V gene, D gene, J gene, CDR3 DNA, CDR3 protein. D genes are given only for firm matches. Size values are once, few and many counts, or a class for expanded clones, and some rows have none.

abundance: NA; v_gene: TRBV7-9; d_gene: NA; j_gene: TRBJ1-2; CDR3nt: TGTGCCAGCAGCTTAGCAGGGGGTGACTATGGCTACACCTTC; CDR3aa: CASSLAGGDYGYTF
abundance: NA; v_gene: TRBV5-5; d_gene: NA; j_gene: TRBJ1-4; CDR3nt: TGTGCCAGCAGCTTGGTCGCGGAAAAACTGTTTTTT; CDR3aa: CASSLVAEKLFF
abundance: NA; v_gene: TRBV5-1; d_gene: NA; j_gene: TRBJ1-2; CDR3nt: TGCGCCAGCAGCCTGGGGGGACAACTCAACTATGGCTACACCTTC; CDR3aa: CASSLGGQLNYGYTF
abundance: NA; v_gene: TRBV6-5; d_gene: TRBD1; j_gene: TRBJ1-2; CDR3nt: TGTGCCAGCAGTAGACAGGGTACCACTAACTATGGCTACACCTTC; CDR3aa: CASSRQGTTNYGYTF
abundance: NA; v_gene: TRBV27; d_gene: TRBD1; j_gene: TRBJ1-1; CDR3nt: TGTGCCAGCAGTTTATTCAGACAGGGGAACACTGAAGCTTTCTTT; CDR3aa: CASSLFRQGNTEAFF
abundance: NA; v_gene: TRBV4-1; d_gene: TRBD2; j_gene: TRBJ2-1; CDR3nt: TGCGCCAGCAGCCAAGAGCAAGGGCTAGCGGGCCGGGATGAGCAGTTCTTC; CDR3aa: CASSQEQGLAGRDEQFF
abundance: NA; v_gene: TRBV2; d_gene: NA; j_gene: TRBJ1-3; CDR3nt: TGTGCCAGCAGTGAACAACCCCCCAGAGGTGGAAACACCATATATTTT; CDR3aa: CASSEQPPRGGNTIYF
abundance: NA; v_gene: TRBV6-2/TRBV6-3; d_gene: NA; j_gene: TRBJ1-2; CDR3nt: TGTGCCAGCAGTCCCACCCGGACCTGGACTCCTAACTATGGCTACACCTTC; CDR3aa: CASSPTRTWTPNYGYTF
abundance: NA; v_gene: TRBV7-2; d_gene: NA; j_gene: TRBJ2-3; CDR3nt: TGTGCCAGCAGCTTGATAGGTGGAGCCATTTCTCACACAGATACGCAGTATTTT; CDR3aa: CASSLIGGAISHTDTQYF
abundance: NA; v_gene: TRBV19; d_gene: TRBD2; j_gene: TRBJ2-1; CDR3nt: TGTGCCAGTATGAAGGAGACTAGCGGGTCTTTCTCCTACAATGAGCAGTTCTTC; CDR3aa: CASMKETSGSFSYNEQFF
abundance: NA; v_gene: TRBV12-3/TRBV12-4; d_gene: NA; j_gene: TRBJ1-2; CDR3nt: TGTGCCAGCAGCCAAAAATATGGCTACACCTTC; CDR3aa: CASSQKYGYTF
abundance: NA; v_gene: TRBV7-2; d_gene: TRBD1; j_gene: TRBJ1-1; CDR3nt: TGTGCCAGCAGCAACCGGGACAGGGGGGTGGGCACTGAAGCTTTCTTT; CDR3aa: CASSNRDRGVGTEAFF
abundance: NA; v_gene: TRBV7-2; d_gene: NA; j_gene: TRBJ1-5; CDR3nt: TGTGCCAGCAGCTTGAACGGACAGAAAAATCAGCCCCAGCATTTT; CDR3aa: CASSLNGQKNQPQHF
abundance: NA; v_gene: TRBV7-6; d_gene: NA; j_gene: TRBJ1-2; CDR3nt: TGTGCCAGCAGCTTGGGGGCTGCTAACTATGGCTACACCTTC; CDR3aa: CASSLGAANYGYTF
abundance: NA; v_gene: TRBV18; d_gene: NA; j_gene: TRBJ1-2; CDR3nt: TGTGCCAGCTCACCCATCTCCGAGGACACTTATGGCTACACCTTC; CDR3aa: CASSPISEDTYGYTF
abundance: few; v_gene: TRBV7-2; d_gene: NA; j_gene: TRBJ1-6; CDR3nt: TGTGCCAGCAGCCTCCTAAGCTCCTATAATTCACCCCTCCACTTT; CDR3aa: CASSLLSSYNSPLHF
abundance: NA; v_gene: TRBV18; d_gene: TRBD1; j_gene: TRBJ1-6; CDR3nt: TGTGCCAGCTCACCGGGGACAGGGGGCCAGTCACCCCTCCACTTT; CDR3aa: CASSPGTGGQSPLHF
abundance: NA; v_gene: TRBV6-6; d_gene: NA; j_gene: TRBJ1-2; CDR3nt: TGTGCCAGCAGTTACTCGAACGCAGGGGATATCTATGGCTACACCTTC; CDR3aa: CASSYSNAGDIYGYTF
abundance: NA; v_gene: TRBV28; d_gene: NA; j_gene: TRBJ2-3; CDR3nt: TGTGCCAGCACGACCCTAGATGTCACAGATACGCAGTATTTT; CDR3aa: CASTTLDVTDTQYF
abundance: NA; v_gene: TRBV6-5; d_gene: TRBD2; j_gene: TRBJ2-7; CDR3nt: TGTGCCAGCAGACTAGCGGGGTGGTACGAGCAGTACTTC; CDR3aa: CASRLAGWYEQYF
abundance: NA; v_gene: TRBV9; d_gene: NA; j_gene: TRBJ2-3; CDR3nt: TGTGCCAGCAGCGTAGACGCCAGATCCTTCTCCACAGATACGCAGTATTTT; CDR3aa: CASSVDARSFSTDTQYF
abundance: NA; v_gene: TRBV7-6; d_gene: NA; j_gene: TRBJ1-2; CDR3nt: TGTGCCAGCAGCATGAGCCCTAGGGGTGGCTACACCTTC; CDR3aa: CASSMSPRGGYTF